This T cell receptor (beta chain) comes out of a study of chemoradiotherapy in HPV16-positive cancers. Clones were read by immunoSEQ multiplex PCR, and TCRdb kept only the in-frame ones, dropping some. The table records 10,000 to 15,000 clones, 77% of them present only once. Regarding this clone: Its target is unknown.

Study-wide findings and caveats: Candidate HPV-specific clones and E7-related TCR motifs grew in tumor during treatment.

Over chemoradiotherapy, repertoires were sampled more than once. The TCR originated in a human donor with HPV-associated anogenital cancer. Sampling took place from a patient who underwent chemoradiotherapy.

The DNA of the CDR3 is TGTGCCAGCAGTTACCGGGACTTAAACTACGAGCAGTACTTC. Amino acid sequence: CASSYRDLNYEQYF. This rearrangement joins TRBV6-6 to TRBJ2-7, with D possibly TRBD2 on 6 matching bases. Trimming took off 2 bases at V and 3 bases at J, with 11 bases between the two ends. This CDR3 is 14 amino acids long. Germline V gene lookup returns CDR1 MNHNY and CDR2 SVGAGI (reference sequence).